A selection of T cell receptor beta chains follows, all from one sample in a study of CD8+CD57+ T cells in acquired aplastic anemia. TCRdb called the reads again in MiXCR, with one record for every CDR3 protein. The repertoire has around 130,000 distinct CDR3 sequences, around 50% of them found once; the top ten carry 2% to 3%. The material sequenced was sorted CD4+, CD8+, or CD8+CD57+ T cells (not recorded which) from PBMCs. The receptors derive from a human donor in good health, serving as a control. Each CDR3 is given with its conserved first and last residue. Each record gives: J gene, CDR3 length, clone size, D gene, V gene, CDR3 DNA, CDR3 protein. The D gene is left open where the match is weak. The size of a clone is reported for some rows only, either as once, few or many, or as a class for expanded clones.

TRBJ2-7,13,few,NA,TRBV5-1,TGCGCCAGCAGCTGGGACGGTTTCTACGAGCAGTACTTC,CASSWDGFYEQYF
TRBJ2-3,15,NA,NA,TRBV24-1,TGTGCCACCAGTGATAGTGGGCTAGCGACAGATACGCAGTATTTT,CATSDSGLATDTQYF
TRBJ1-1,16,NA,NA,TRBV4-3,TGCGCCAGCAGCCAAGATTGGGCAGGGCCGAGGACTGAAGCTTTCTTT,CASSQDWAGPRTEAFF
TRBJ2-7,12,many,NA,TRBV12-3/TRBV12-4,TGTGCCAGCAGTTTTGGCGGACTAGAGCAGTACTTC,CASSFGGLEQYF
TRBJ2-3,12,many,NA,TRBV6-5,TGTGCCAGCAGAGGTAGCACAGATACGCAGTATTTT,CASRGSTDTQYF
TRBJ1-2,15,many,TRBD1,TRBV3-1,TGTGCCAGCAGCTATACCGGGACAGAGAACTATGGCTACACCTTC,CASSYTGTENYGYTF
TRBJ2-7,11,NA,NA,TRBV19,TGTGCCAGTGGGTCCATTTACGAGCAGTACTTC,CASGSIYEQYF
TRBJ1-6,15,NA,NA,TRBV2,TGTGCCAGGCGCCAGGTGACAGCGAATAATTCACCCCTCCACTTT,CARRQVTANNSPLHF
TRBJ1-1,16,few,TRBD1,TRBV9,TGTGCCAGCAGCACGGGACAGCAAAACATGAACACTGAAGCTTTCTTT,CASSTGQQNMNTEAFF
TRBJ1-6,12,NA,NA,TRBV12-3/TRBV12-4,TGTGCCAGCAGTTTAGGAATCTCACCCCTCCACTTC,CASSLGISPLHF
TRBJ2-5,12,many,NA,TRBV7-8,TGTGCCAGCCGGCCAAACCAAGAGACCCAGTACTTC,CASRPNQETQYF
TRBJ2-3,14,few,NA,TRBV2,TGTGCCAGCAGTGACAGGGTGGTCACAGATACGCAGTATTTT,CASSDRVVTDTQYF
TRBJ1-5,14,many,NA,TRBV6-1,TGTGCCAGCAGTGAAGGGCAGGGAAGTCAGCCCCAGCATTTT,CASSEGQGSQPQHF
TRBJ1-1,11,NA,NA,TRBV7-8,TGTGCCAGCAGGGGCGGAACTGAAGCTTTCTTT,CASRGGTEAFF
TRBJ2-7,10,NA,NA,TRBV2,TGTGCCAGCAGTCGAGGCGAGCAGTACTTC,CASSRGEQYF
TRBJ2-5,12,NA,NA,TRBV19,TGTGCCTCGGGGCAGTCACAAGAGACCCAGTACTTC,CASGQSQETQYF
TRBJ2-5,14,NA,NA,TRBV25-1,TGTGCCAGCAGTGGCCTCGAGGGGGTTAAGACCCAGTACTTC,CASSGLEGVKTQYF
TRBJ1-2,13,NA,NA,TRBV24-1,TGTGCCACCAGTGTTGATTGGACTTCTGGCTACACCTTC,CATSVDWTSGYTF
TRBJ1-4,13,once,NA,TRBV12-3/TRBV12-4,TGTGCCAGCAATTCCCGGGCCGGGGAAAAACTGGTTTTT,CASNSRAGEKLVF
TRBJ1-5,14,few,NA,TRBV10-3,TGTGCCATCAGTGAGTCAGGGCAAAATCAGCCCCAGCATTTT,CAISESGQNQPQHF
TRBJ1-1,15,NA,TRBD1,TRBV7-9,TGTGCCAGCAGCTCCCGACAGGGGGAGAATTCTGAAGCTTTCTTT,CASSSRQGENSEAFF
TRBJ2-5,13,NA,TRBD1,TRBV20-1,TGCAGTGCCGGGACAGGGAGTCCAGAGACCCAGTACTTC,CSAGTGSPETQYF
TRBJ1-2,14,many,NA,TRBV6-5,TGTGCCAGCAGTTATAAAGGACTTACAACTGGCTACACCTTC,CASSYKGLTTGYTF
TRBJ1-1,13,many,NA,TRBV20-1,TGCAGTGCTAGAGGCCAGCTTAACACTGAAGCTTTCTTT,CSARGQLNTEAFF
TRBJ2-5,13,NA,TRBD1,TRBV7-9,TGTGCCAGCATCGACAGGGGAGGAGAGACCCAGTACTTC,CASIDRGGETQYF
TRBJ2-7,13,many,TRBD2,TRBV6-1,TGTGCCAGCTCCCGAGGGGAGGGCTACGAGCAGTACTTC,CASSRGEGYEQYF
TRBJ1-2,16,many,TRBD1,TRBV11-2,TGTGCCAGCAGCTTAGGGACCGGGACAGGGACGCATGGCTACACCTTC,CASSLGTGTGTHGYTF
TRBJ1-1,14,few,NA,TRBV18,TGTGCCAGCTCCTCCGGACAGATGAACACTGAAGCTTTCTTT,CASSSGQMNTEAFF
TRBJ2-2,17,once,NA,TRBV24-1,TGTGCCACCAGTGATCCCGCTCGTGGCGCGAACACCGGGGAGCTGTTTTTT,CATSDPARGANTGELFF
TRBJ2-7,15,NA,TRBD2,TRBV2,TGTGCCAGCAGGGCGGGGGAACCCTCAACATACGAGCAGTACTTC,CASRAGEPSTYEQYF
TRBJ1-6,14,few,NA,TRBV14,TGTGCCAGCACCCCTTTCAGAAGAGATTCACCCCTCCACTTT,CASTPFRRDSPLHF
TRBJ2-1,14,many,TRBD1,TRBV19,TGTGCCAGTAGTATAGAACAGGGGGGCAATGAGCAGTTCTTC,CASSIEQGGNEQFF
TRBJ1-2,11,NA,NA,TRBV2,TGTGCCAGCAGTGTGGGGGATGGCTACACCTTC,CASSVGDGYTF
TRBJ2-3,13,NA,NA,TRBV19,TGTGCCAGTAGTAAGGGCCTCGCAGATACGCAGTATTTT,CASSKGLADTQYF
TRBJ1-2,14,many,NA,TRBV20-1,TGCAGTGCTAGACCCAAACAGGGAATTGGCGGCTACACCTTC,CSARPKQGIGGYTF
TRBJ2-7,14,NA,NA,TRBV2,TGTGCCAGCAGTGTGCAGGGGCCATCCTACGAGCAGTACTTC,CASSVQGPSYEQYF
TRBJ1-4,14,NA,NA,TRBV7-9,TGTGCCAGCAGCGCCCGAGGGCTTGATGAAAAACTGTTTTTT,CASSARGLDEKLFF
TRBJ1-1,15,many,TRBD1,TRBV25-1,TGTGCCAGCAGTGATGACAGGGCCCTGAACACTGAAGCTTTCTTT,CASSDDRALNTEAFF
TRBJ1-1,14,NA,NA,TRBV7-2,TGTGCCAGCAGCTTACTAGGGGACCCGCCTGAAGCTTTCTTT,CASSLLGDPPEAFF
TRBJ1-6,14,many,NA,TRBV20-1,TGCAGTGCTCTTGGCGCAGGGGTTTATTCACCCCTCCACTTT,CSALGAGVYSPLHF
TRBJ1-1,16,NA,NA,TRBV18,TGTGCCAGCTCACCGTATACGGGCGTGATGAACACTGAAGCTTTCTTT,CASSPYTGVMNTEAFF
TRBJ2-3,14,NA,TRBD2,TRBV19,TGCAGCGTTTCGACTAGCGGCAACACAGATACGCAGTATTTT,CSVSTSGNTDTQYF
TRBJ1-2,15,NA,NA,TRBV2,TGTGCCAGCAGTTTATCGGTGGAGGGAGGAAATGGCTACACCTTC,CASSLSVEGGNGYTF
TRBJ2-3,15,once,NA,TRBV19,TGTGCCAGTAGTATTCTAAGAGGGGGCACAGATACGCAGTATTTT,CASSILRGGTDTQYF
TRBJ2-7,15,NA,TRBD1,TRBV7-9,TGTGCCAGCAGCAGCGACCGACAGGGGACCTACGAGCAGTACTTC,CASSSDRQGTYEQYF
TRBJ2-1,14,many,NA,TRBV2,TGTGCCACGAACCTACAGGGATTAGACAATGAGCAGTTCTTC,CATNLQGLDNEQFF
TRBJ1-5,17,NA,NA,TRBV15,TGTGCCACCAGCAGAGAACTAGCGGGGGGTGGCAATGAGCCCCAGCATTTT,CATSRELAGGGNEPQHF
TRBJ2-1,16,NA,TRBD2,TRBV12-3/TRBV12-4,TGTGCCAGCAGTCCCGGGACTAGCGGGGGGCGCAATGAGCAGTTCTTC,CASSPGTSGGRNEQFF
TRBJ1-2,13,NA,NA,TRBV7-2,TGTGCCAGCAGCTCCGCACAGGGTTATGGCTACACCTTC,CASSSAQGYGYTF
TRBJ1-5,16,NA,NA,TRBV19,TGTGCCAGTAGTACCCTGCAGGGCCTTCGCAATCAGCCCCAGCATTTT,CASSTLQGLRNQPQHF
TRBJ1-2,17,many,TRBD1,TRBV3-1,TGTGCCAGCAGATTCGGGACAGGCATTACAGCTAACTATGGCTACACCTTC,CASRFGTGITANYGYTF
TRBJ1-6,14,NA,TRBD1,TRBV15,TGTGCCACCAGCAGCCGAACAGGGGAGTCACCCCTCCACTTT,CATSSRTGESPLHF